Listed below are T cell receptor beta chains from one sample, sequenced in a study of early T cells in non-severe SARS-CoV-2 infection. Each CDR3 protein is one row after TCRdb ran MiXCR on the 5' RACE reads. The profile covers about 40,000 distinct CDR3 sequences, with over 5% appearing a single time and under 7% taken by the ten largest. This sample comprised whole blood, obtained at baseline. The receptors were gathered from an adult who was a healthcare worker with PCR-confirmed SARS-CoV-2 infection or an uninfected control (not recorded which). CDR3s include the opening cysteine and the closing phenylalanine or tryptophan. The D gene is left open where the match is weak. Size is omitted from some rows. Given values are once, few, many or a class for expanded clones.

abundance	d_gene	v_gene	j_gene	CDR3nt	CDR3aa
-	TRBD2	TRBV7-2	TRBJ2-1	TGTGCCAGCCAAGCGGGATCCGCGTACAATGAGCAGTTCTTC	CASQAGSAYNEQFF
many	-	TRBV29-1	TRBJ1-1	TGCAGCGTTGGACGCAGGGCCACTGAAGCTTTCTTT	CSVGRRATEAFF
medium-sized	-	TRBV7-9	TRBJ2-1	TGTGCCAGCAGCCCGACGGTCTCCGGGCAGTTCTTC	CASSPTVSGQFF
many	TRBD2	TRBV12-3/TRBV12-4	TRBJ2-1	TGTGCCAGCAGCTCCGAACTAGCGGGAGTCGACAATGAGCAGTTCTTC	CASSSELAGVDNEQFF
many	TRBD1	TRBV4-1	TRBJ1-1	TGCGCCAGCAGCCAAGCCGGGACAGGGTCCATCAGGACTGAAGCTTTCTTT	CASSQAGTGSIRTEAFF
many	-	TRBV12-3/TRBV12-4	TRBJ1-6	TGTGCCAGCAGTTTAGACGGCCCTGGGAATTCACCCCTCCACTTT	CASSLDGPGNSPLHF
many	-	TRBV10-1	TRBJ2-3	TGCGCCAGCAGTGAATTTGAGACAGATACGCAGTATTTT	CASSEFETDTQYF
medium-sized	TRBD1	TRBV7-2	TRBJ2-2	TGTGCCAGCAGTCCACAGGGGCCCGGGGAGCTGTTTTTT	CASSPQGPGELFF
many	TRBD2	TRBV24-1	TRBJ2-1	TGTGCCACCCAAAGGCGGGAGCGGGATGAGCAGTTCTTC	CATQRRERDEQFF
many	-	TRBV7-9	TRBJ2-5	TGTGCCAGCAGCCCCCGGGTCGAGACCCAGTACTTC	CASSPRVETQYF
many	TRBD2	TRBV7-2	TRBJ2-2	TGTGCCAGCAGTCCTAGCGGACCGAACACCGGGGAGCTGTTTTTT	CASSPSGPNTGELFF
-	-	TRBV5-1	TRBJ1-1	TGCGCCAGCGCTAGGGGCGCTGAAGCTTTCTTT	CASARGAEAFF
many	-	TRBV27	TRBJ2-7	TGTGCCAGCAGTTTAGCGGGGGCCTCCCAGTACGAGCAGTACTTC	CASSLAGASQYEQYF
-	-	TRBV28	TRBJ2-7	TGTGCCAGCAGCCAGGACTTCTCCTACGAGCAGTACTTC	CASSQDFSYEQYF
few	-	TRBV4-3	TRBJ1-2	TGCGCCAGCAGCCGGGATAACTATGGCTACACCTTC	CASSRDNYGYTF
many	TRBD1	TRBV20-1	TRBJ2-6	TGCAGTGCTAGGGGACAGGGAGGTGGGGCCAACGTCCTGACTTTC	CSARGQGGGANVLTF
many	-	TRBV24-1	TRBJ2-1	TGTGCCACCAGTGATTATCGAGTTGGTAATGAGCAGTTCTTC	CATSDYRVGNEQFF
many	TRBD1	TRBV28	TRBJ1-2	TGTGCCAGCAGTTTAAGGACAGGGGCCGACTATGGCTACACCTTC	CASSLRTGADYGYTF
-	-	TRBV13	TRBJ1-5	TGTGCCAGCAGCGCTTATACGACAGATTCGGGGGCTCAGCCCCAGCATTTT	CASSAYTTDSGAQPQHF
many	TRBD2	TRBV10-3	TRBJ2-7	TGTGCCGTCGCCGCACCGGGACTAAACGAGCAGTACTTC	CAVAAPGLNEQYF
few	-	TRBV29-1	TRBJ1-2	TGCAGCGTTGAAGGGGAGGGTGTGCACTGGCCCTATGGCTACACCTTC	CSVEGEGVHWPYGYTF
-	-	TRBV9	TRBJ2-1	TGTGCCAGCAGTGGTAGCGGTCCTTACAATGAGCAGTTCTTC	CASSGSGPYNEQFF